This T cell receptor (beta chain) was recorded in a study of human T cells and chemical hapten exposure. This clonotype showed up just a few times. TCRdb re-called the RACE reads with MiXCR, one entry per CDR3 protein. This table has roughly 100,000 distinct CDR3 sequences, around 10% appearing once. Time point meaning: pre-sensitization, week 0. The treatment denotes: therapeutic diphenylcyclopropenone sensitization with weekly scalp DPC. Phlebotomy was performed prior to application of every patch test. CDR3 length: 14 amino acids. CDR1 and CDR2 (germline): MDHEN, SYDVKM. V lost 5 bases and J lost 4, with 15 bases in between.

Specimen: whole blood, collected in connection with sensitization to the hapten diphenylcyclopropenone (DPC). This chain uses TRBV28 with TRBJ2-7; tentatively, D is TRBD1 (5 bases). The TCR was taken from a woman aged 50 to 65 with alopecia areata. Some clones in this sample may be carry-over from other donors' samples. CDR3 in amino acids: CASSDRQSVYEQYF. CDR3 bases: TGTGCCAGCAGTGATAGACAGTCGGTATACGAGCAGTACTTC.